This TCR beta chain was sequenced in a study of cytomegalovirus exposure and HLA in healthy donors. Findings and caveats of the study: Other equally common chains were less clonally expanded than HLA-associated TCR beta chains, a later analysis showed.

PCR employed 60 Vbeta and 13 Jbeta primers. TCRdb's copy holds only in-frame clones and misses some; the assay was immunoSEQ multiplex PCR. The sample data list over 200,000 clones. Trimming took off 4 bases at V and 4 bases at J, with 16 bases between the two ends. CDR1 SGHDN and CDR2 FVKESK come from the germline V gene. The CDR3 is 15 amino acids. Though probably carrying unrecorded immune exposures, donors were nominally healthy at sampling. A word on this clone: Its specificity is unknown.

This receptor was identified in a woman under 40 in good health and CMV-seropositive. Material: PBMCs. The chain carries TRBV14 and TRBJ1-1, with no clear D. Here the CDR3 DNA reads TGTGCCAGCAGCCTCCTCCGGGGAGGGCCCACTGAAGCTTTCTTT. Its translation: CASSLLRGGPTEAFF.